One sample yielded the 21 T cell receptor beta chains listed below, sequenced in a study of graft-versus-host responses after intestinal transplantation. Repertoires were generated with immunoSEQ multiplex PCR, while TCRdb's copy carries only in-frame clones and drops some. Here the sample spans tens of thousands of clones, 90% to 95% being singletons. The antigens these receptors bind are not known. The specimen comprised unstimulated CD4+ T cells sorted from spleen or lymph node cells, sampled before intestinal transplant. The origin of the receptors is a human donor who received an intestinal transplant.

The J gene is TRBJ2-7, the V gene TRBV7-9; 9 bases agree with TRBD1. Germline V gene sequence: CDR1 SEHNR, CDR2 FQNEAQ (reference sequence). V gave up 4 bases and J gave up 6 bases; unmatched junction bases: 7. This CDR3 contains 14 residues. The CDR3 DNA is TGTGCCAGCAGCTCAACGACAGGGGGAGGCGAGCAGTACTTC. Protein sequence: CASSSTTGGGEQYF. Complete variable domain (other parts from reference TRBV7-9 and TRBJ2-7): DTGVSQNPRHKITKRGQNVTFRCDPISEHNRLYWYRQTLGQGPEFLTYFQNEAQLEKSRLLSDRFSAERPKGSFSTLEIQRTEQGDSAMYLCASSSTTGGGEQYFGPGTRLTVT.

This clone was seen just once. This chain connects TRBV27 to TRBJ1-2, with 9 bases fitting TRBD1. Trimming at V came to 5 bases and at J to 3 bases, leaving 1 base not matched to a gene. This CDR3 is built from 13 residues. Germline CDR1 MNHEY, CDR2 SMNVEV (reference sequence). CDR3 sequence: CASSTGGHYGYTF. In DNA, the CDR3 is TGTGCCAGCAGTACAGGGGGCCACTATGGCTACACCTTC.

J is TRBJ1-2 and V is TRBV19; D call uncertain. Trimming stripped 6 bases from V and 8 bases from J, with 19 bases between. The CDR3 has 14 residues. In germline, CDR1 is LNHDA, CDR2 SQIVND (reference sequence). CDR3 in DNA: TGTGCCAGTAGGGAACAGCGGGATGCCTCCGGCTACACCTTC. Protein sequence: CASREQRDASGYTF.

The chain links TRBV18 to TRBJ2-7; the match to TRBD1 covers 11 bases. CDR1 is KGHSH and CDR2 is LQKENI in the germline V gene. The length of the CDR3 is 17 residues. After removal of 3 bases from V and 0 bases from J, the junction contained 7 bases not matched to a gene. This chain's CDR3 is CASSPSWTGGVSYEQYF. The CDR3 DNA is TGTGCCAGCTCACCGAGCTGGACAGGGGGCGTCTCCTACGAGCAGTACTTC.

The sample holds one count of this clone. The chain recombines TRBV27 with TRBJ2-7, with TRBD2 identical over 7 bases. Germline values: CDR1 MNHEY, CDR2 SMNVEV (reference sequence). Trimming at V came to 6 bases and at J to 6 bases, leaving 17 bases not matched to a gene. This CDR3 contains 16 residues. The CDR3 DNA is TGTGCCAGCAGCCTCTTAAACCTACGGGGAGGGAGCGAGCAGTACTTC. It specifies CASSLLNLRGGSEQYF.

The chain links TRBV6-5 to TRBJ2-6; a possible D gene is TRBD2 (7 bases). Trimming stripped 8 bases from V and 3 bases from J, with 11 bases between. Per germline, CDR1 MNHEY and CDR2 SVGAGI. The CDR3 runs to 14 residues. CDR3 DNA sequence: TGTGCCAGCGGGGGGGGGCATGGGGCCAACGTCCTGACTTTC. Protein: CASGGGHGANVLTF.

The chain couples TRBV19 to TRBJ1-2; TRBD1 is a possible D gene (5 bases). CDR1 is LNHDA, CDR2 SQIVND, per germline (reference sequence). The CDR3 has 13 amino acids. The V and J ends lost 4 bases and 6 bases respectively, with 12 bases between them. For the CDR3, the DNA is TGTGCCAGTAGTACCGGGGGACCTAATGGCTACACCTTC. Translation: CASSTGGPNGYTF.

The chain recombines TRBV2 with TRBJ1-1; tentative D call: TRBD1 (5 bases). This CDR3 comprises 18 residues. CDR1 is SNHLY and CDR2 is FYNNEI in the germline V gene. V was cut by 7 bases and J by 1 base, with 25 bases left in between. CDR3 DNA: TGTGCCAGCACTCCCGAGCGGGCCCTGACAGACCAGAACACTGAAGCTTTCTTT. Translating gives CASTPERALTDQNTEAFF.

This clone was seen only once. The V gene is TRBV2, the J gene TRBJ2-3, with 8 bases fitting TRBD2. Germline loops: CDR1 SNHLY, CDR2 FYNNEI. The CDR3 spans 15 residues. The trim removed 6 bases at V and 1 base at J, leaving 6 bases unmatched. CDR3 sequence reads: CASSPAAGGTDTQYF. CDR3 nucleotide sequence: TGTGCCAGCAGCCCCGCAGCGGGGGGCACAGATACGCAGTATTTT.

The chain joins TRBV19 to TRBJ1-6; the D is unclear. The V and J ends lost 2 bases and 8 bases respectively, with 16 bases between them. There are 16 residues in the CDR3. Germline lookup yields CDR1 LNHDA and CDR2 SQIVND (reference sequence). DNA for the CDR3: TGTGCCAGTAGTATATACACACGTCTGGGAGATTCACCCCTCCACTTT. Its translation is CASSIYTRLGDSPLHF.

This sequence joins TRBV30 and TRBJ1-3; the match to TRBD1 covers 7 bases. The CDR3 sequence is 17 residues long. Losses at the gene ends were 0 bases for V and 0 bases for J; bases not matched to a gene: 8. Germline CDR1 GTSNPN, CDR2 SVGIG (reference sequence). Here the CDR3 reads CAWSVGDSPSSGNTIYF. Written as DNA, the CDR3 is TGTGCCTGGAGTGTGGGGGACAGTCCGAGCTCTGGAAACACCATATATTTT.

The CDR3 DNA is TGTGCCAGCAGTTATACCGGGACAGGGGTTAACTATGGCTACACCTTC. This translates into CASSYTGTGVNYGYTF. The V and J genes are TRBV27 and TRBJ1-2; 10 bases align to TRBD1. With V trimmed by 4 bases and J by 1 base, 6 bases remained unmatched. Germline CDR1 is MNHEY and CDR2 is SMNVEV (reference sequence). This CDR3 has 16 residues.

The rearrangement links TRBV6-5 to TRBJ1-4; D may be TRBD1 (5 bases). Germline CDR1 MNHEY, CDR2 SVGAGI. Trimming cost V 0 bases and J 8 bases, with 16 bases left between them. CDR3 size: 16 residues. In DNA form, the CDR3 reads TGTGCCAGCAGTTACTCTCAGGCATTGGGGGGAGAAAAACTGTTTTTT. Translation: CASSYSQALGGEKLFF.

This CDR3 is CASSRYPGGGAGEQFF. CDR3 sequence (DNA): TGTGCCAGCAGTCGCTACCCTGGCGGGGGGGCGGGGGAGCAGTTCTTC. The chain uses TRBV27 and TRBJ2-1; 9 nucleotides align to TRBD2. There are 16 residues in the CDR3. Trimming took 5 bases from V and 10 from J; bases not matched to a gene: 15. Germline V CDR1 and CDR2: MNHEY, SMNVEV (reference sequence).

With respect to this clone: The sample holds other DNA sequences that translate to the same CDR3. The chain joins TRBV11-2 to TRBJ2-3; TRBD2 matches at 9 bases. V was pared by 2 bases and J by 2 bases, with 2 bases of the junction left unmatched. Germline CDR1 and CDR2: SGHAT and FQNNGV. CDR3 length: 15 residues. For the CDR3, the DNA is TGTGCCAGCAGCTTACTAGCGGGGTTCACAGATACGCAGTATTTT. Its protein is CASSLLAGFTDTQYF.

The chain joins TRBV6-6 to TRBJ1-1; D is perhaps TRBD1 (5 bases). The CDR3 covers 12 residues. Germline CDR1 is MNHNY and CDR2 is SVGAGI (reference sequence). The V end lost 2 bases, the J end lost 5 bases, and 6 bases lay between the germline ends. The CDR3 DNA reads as TGTGCCAGCAGTTACGGGGGGACTGAAGCTTTCTTT. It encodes CASSYGGTEAFF.

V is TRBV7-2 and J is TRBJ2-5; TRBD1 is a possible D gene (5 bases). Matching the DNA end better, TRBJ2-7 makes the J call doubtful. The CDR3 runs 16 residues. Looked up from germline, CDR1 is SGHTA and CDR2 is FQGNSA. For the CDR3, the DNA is TGTGCCAGCAGCTTCGGCCGCGGCAGGGACTCCTACGAGCAGTACTTC. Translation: CASSFGRGRDSYEQYF.

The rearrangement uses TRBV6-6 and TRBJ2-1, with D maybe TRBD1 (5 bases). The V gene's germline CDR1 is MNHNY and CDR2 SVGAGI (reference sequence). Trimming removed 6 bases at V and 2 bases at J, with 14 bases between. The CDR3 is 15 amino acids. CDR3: CASRITGITYNEQFF. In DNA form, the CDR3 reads TGTGCCAGCAGGATAACAGGTATTACCTACAATGAGCAGTTCTTC.

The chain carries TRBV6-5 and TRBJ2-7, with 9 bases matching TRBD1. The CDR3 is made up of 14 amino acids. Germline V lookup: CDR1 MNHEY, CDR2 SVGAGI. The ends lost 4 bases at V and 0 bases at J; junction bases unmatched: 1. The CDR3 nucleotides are TGTGCCAGCAGTTGGGACAGGGACTCCTACGAGCAGTACTTC. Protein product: CASSWDRDSYEQYF.

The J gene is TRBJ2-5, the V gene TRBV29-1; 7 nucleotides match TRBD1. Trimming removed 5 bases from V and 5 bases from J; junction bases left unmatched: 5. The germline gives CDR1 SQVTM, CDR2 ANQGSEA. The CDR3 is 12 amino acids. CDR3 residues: CSVRQGMETQYF. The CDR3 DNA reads TGCAGCGTTCGACAGGGAATGGAGACCCAGTACTTC.

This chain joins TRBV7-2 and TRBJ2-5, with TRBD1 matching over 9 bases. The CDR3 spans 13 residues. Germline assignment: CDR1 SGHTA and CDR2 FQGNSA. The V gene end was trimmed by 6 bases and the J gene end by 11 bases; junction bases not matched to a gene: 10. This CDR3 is CASSSDRGRGQYF. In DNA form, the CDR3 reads TGTGCCAGCAGTTCGGACAGGGGACGGGGGCAGTACTTC.